This T cell receptor (beta chain) derives from a study of OX40 agonist ivuxolimab in advanced cancers. At the level of the study: Partial responses were achieved by three patients, of whom one had hepatocellular carcinoma and two had cutaneous melanoma.

Sequencing used immunoSEQ multiplex PCR; TCRdb keeps in-frame clones, though not all of them. The data show about 69,000 clones, around 87% seen once. For this clone: Its matching antigen is unknown.

Study-level results: Researchers did not establish what antigens the expanded peripheral T cells target.

V trimming: 5 bases; J trimming: 5 bases; junction bases outside the gene matches: 11. The CDR3 extends over 15 amino acids. The germline CDR1 and CDR2 sequences are SGHTA and FQGTGA. The material was CD4+ or CD8+ T cells sorted from blood, obtained in a trial of the OX40 agonist ivuxolimab. This receptor was identified in an adult with an advanced solid tumor such as melanoma, head and neck, liver or kidney cancer. This sequence joins TRBV7-3 and TRBJ1-2, with 7 bases identical to TRBD1. CDR3 protein: CASSVWGTAGYGYTF. Written as DNA, the CDR3 is TGTGCCAGCAGCGTCTGGGGGACAGCCGGGTATGGCTACACCTTC. Looking up the rest from reference TRBV7-3 and TRBJ1-2 gives the full variable domain: GAGVSQTPSNKVTEKGKYVELRCDPISGHTALYWYRQSLGQGPEFLIYFQGTGAADDSGLPNDRFFAVRPEGSVSTLKIQRTERGDSAVYLCASSVWGTAGYGYTFGSGTRLTVV.